This is a list of T cell receptor beta chains from one sample in a study of T cells after yellow fever vaccination. TCRdb redid the calling of the 5' RACE reads with MiXCR, one entry per CDR3 protein. In the table there are a few hundred thousand distinct CDR3 sequences, about an eighth of which are singletons. The sequencing here drew on CD4+ T cells sorted from PBMCs, taken 15 days after the yellow fever booster vaccination. The receptors derive from a man between 18 and 35 years old who received the YFV17D yellow fever vaccine. CDR3s include the opening cysteine and the closing phenylalanine or tryptophan. D genes are given only for firm matches. The size entry is marked missing in some rows and otherwise reads once, few, many or a size class.

clone size: few; V gene: TRBV20-1; D gene: NA; J gene: TRBJ2-2; CDR3 protein: CSARGINTGELFF; CDR3 DNA: TGCAGTGCTAGAGGGATAAACACCGGGGAGCTGTTTTTT
clone size: few; V gene: TRBV6-1; D gene: NA; J gene: TRBJ1-5; CDR3 protein: CASSAQEARQPQHF; CDR3 DNA: TGTGCCAGCAGTGCACAGGAAGCCCGTCAGCCCCAGCATTTT
clone size: few; V gene: TRBV29-1; D gene: TRBD1; J gene: TRBJ2-1; CDR3 protein: CSVLWPNRGQGSEQFF; CDR3 DNA: TGCAGCGTTTTATGGCCGAACAGGGGGCAAGGATCTGAGCAGTTCTTC
clone size: NA; V gene: TRBV20-1; D gene: NA; J gene: TRBJ2-1; CDR3 protein: CSASEVVRGSYNEQFF; CDR3 DNA: TGCAGTGCTAGTGAAGTAGTTCGGGGATCCTACAATGAGCAGTTCTTC
clone size: NA; V gene: TRBV18; D gene: NA; J gene: TRBJ1-4; CDR3 protein: CASSPPGATNEKLFF; CDR3 DNA: TGTGCCAGCTCACCACCGGGCGCAACTAATGAAAAACTGTTTTTT
clone size: NA; V gene: TRBV7-8; D gene: TRBD1; J gene: TRBJ1-2; CDR3 protein: CASSPQGGAASTGGYTF; CDR3 DNA: TGTGCCAGCAGCCCGCAGGGGGGGGCGGCATCCACGGGTGGCTACACCTTC
clone size: few; V gene: TRBV2; D gene: NA; J gene: TRBJ1-3; CDR3 protein: CASRNSLNSGNTIYF; CDR3 DNA: TGTGCCAGCAGGAACAGTCTTAACTCTGGAAACACCATATATTTT
clone size: NA; V gene: TRBV7-2; D gene: TRBD2; J gene: TRBJ2-2; CDR3 protein: CASSFRGGRTGELFF; CDR3 DNA: TGTGCCAGCAGCTTCCGGGGGGGACGGACCGGGGAGCTGTTTTTT
clone size: many; V gene: TRBV20-1; D gene: NA; J gene: TRBJ2-2; CDR3 protein: CSARDWRGDTGELFF; CDR3 DNA: TGCAGTGCTAGAGATTGGAGGGGGGACACCGGGGAGCTGTTTTTT
clone size: few; V gene: TRBV9; D gene: NA; J gene: TRBJ1-2; CDR3 protein: CASSVRPGVGYGYTF; CDR3 DNA: TGTGCCAGCAGCGTCCGCCCAGGGGTTGGCTATGGCTACACCTTC
clone size: few; V gene: TRBV2; D gene: TRBD2; J gene: TRBJ2-4; CDR3 protein: CASSELGGGAKNF; CDR3 DNA: TGTGCCAGCAGTGAATTGGGCGGGGGGGCTAAGAACTTC
clone size: NA; V gene: TRBV12-3/TRBV12-4; D gene: NA; J gene: TRBJ1-1; CDR3 protein: CASSRGGGKNTEAFF; CDR3 DNA: TGTGCCAGCAGTCGGGGTGGGGGGAAGAACACTGAAGCTTTCTTT
clone size: many; V gene: TRBV11-2; D gene: NA; J gene: TRBJ1-1; CDR3 protein: CASSLGQSNTEAFF; CDR3 DNA: TGTGCCAGCAGCTTAGGACAGTCGAACACTGAAGCTTTCTTT
clone size: few; V gene: TRBV20-1; D gene: TRBD1; J gene: TRBJ1-1; CDR3 protein: CSARLGGGRTEAFF; CDR3 DNA: TGCAGTGCCCGCTTAGGGGGCGGGCGCACTGAAGCTTTCTTT
clone size: NA; V gene: TRBV25-1; D gene: NA; J gene: TRBJ1-2; CDR3 protein: CASSVLGEMGYTF; CDR3 DNA: TGTGCCAGCAGTGTTTTGGGGGAGATGGGCTACACCTTC
clone size: few; V gene: TRBV27; D gene: TRBD2; J gene: TRBJ2-5; CDR3 protein: CASSYFREGETQYF; CDR3 DNA: TGTGCCAGCAGTTACTTCAGGGAGGGGGAGACCCAGTACTTC
clone size: few; V gene: TRBV15; D gene: TRBD2; J gene: TRBJ2-7; CDR3 protein: CATSRVSGAYEQYF; CDR3 DNA: TGTGCCACCAGCAGAGTTAGCGGGGCCTACGAGCAGTACTTC
clone size: NA; V gene: TRBV15; D gene: NA; J gene: TRBJ1-1; CDR3 protein: CATSRPGTQIAEAFF; CDR3 DNA: TGTGCCACCAGCAGACCTGGGACCCAGATCGCTGAAGCTTTCTTT
clone size: NA; V gene: TRBV29-1; D gene: NA; J gene: TRBJ1-1; CDR3 protein: CSGRGGTVNTEASF; CDR3 DNA: TGCAGCGGGCGGGGGGGCACAGTAAACACTGAAGCTTCCTTT
clone size: NA; V gene: TRBV10-3; D gene: NA; J gene: TRBJ1-4; CDR3 protein: CATTGSINEKLFF; CDR3 DNA: TGTGCCACCACCGGTTCAATCAATGAAAAACTGTTTTTT
clone size: NA; V gene: TRBV15; D gene: TRBD1; J gene: TRBJ1-2; CDR3 protein: CATSTPDRGNYGYTF; CDR3 DNA: TGTGCCACCAGCACCCCCGACAGGGGTAACTATGGCTACACCTTC
clone size: many; V gene: TRBV5-1; D gene: NA; J gene: TRBJ1-6; CDR3 protein: CASSKRGGDSNSPLHF; CDR3 DNA: TGCGCCAGCAGTAAGAGAGGGGGGGACTCTAATTCACCCCTCCACTTT
clone size: many; V gene: TRBV7-9; D gene: TRBD1; J gene: TRBJ2-5; CDR3 protein: CAMQGAETQYF; CDR3 DNA: TGTGCCATGCAGGGGGCAGAGACCCAGTACTTC
clone size: few; V gene: TRBV3-1; D gene: TRBD1; J gene: TRBJ1-1; CDR3 protein: CASSRSGGNTEAFF; CDR3 DNA: TGTGCCAGCAGCCGGTCAGGGGGGAACACTGAAGCTTTCTTT
clone size: few; V gene: TRBV5-1; D gene: TRBD1; J gene: TRBJ1-6; CDR3 protein: CASSWDLGQGRGSPLHF; CDR3 DNA: TGCGCCAGCAGCTGGGACCTTGGACAGGGGAGGGGGTCACCCCTCCACTTT
clone size: many; V gene: TRBV7-8; D gene: TRBD1; J gene: TRBJ1-4; CDR3 protein: CASSPRQGGNEKLFF; CDR3 DNA: TGTGCCAGCAGCCCAAGACAGGGAGGGAACGAAAAACTGTTTTTT
clone size: NA; V gene: TRBV20-1; D gene: TRBD1; J gene: TRBJ2-5; CDR3 protein: CSPWDRLKTQYF; CDR3 DNA: TGCAGTCCCTGGGACAGGTTAAAGACCCAGTACTTC
clone size: few; V gene: TRBV5-1; D gene: TRBD2; J gene: TRBJ2-3; CDR3 protein: CASSLDPGGTDTQYF; CDR3 DNA: TGCGCCAGCAGCTTGGATCCGGGAGGTACAGATACGCAGTATTTT
clone size: few; V gene: TRBV10-1; D gene: NA; J gene: TRBJ2-2; CDR3 protein: CASRSDPNTGELFF; CDR3 DNA: TGCGCCAGCCGATCGGATCCGAACACCGGGGAGCTGTTTTTT
clone size: many; V gene: TRBV20-1; D gene: NA; J gene: TRBJ2-1; CDR3 protein: CSAILAGTNEQFF; CDR3 DNA: TGCAGTGCTATTCTGGCGGGGACCAATGAGCAGTTCTTC
clone size: few; V gene: TRBV2; D gene: NA; J gene: TRBJ2-1; CDR3 protein: CASHPSSYNEQFF; CDR3 DNA: TGTGCCAGCCACCCCAGCTCCTACAATGAGCAGTTCTTC
clone size: NA; V gene: TRBV30; D gene: NA; J gene: TRBJ1-3; CDR3 protein: CAWDISGNTIYF; CDR3 DNA: TGTGCCTGGGACATCTCTGGAAACACCATATATTTT
clone size: once; V gene: TRBV20-1; D gene: NA; J gene: TRBJ2-5; CDR3 protein: CSATPGQQETQYF; CDR3 DNA: TGCAGTGCTACTCCGGGACAACAAGAGACCCAGTACTTC
clone size: many; V gene: TRBV12-3/TRBV12-4; D gene: NA; J gene: TRBJ2-5; CDR3 protein: CASSSPVETQYF; CDR3 DNA: TGTGCCAGCAGCTCCCCAGTGGAGACCCAGTACTTC
clone size: few; V gene: TRBV4-2; D gene: TRBD2; J gene: TRBJ2-1; CDR3 protein: CASSRVTSGIDNEQFF; CDR3 DNA: TGTGCCAGCAGCCGGGTGACTAGCGGGATTGACAATGAGCAGTTCTTC
clone size: NA; V gene: TRBV7-2; D gene: NA; J gene: TRBJ1-6; CDR3 protein: CASSLVAGANNSPLHF; CDR3 DNA: TGTGCCAGCAGCTTAGTCGCGGGGGCCAATAATTCACCCCTCCACTTT
clone size: NA; V gene: TRBV20-1; D gene: NA; J gene: TRBJ1-5; CDR3 protein: CSARGAGNADQPQHF; CDR3 DNA: TGCAGTGCTAGAGGGGCAGGCAACGCGGATCAGCCCCAGCATTTT
clone size: NA; V gene: TRBV27; D gene: NA; J gene: TRBJ1-1; CDR3 protein: CASRRRGATEAFF; CDR3 DNA: TGTGCCAGCAGACGGAGGGGGGCCACTGAAGCTTTCTTT
clone size: few; V gene: TRBV7-8; D gene: TRBD1; J gene: TRBJ2-3; CDR3 protein: CATGTGLTDTQYF; CDR3 DNA: TGTGCCACCGGGACAGGGTTAACAGATACGCAGTATTTT
clone size: few; V gene: TRBV18; D gene: TRBD1; J gene: TRBJ2-1; CDR3 protein: CASSPPTGYNEQFF; CDR3 DNA: TGTGCCAGCTCACCTCCGACAGGGTACAATGAGCAGTTCTTC
clone size: few; V gene: TRBV12-3/TRBV12-4; D gene: NA; J gene: TRBJ1-5; CDR3 protein: CASGSTFSNQPQHF; CDR3 DNA: TGTGCCAGCGGTTCGACATTTAGCAATCAGCCCCAGCATTTT
clone size: few; V gene: TRBV20-1; D gene: NA; J gene: TRBJ2-7; CDR3 protein: CSARNPGSYEQYF; CDR3 DNA: TGCAGTGCTAGAAACCCGGGCTCCTACGAGCAGTACTTC
clone size: NA; V gene: TRBV6-1; D gene: TRBD2; J gene: TRBJ2-2; CDR3 protein: CASSEVVAGGPDTGELFF; CDR3 DNA: TGTGCCAGCAGTGAAGTAGTGGCGGGGGGGCCCGACACCGGGGAGCTGTTTTTT
clone size: few; V gene: TRBV6-2/TRBV6-3; D gene: NA; J gene: TRBJ2-1; CDR3 protein: CASSYRGPQFF; CDR3 DNA: TGTGCCAGCAGTTACCGTGGACCGCAGTTCTTC
clone size: NA; V gene: TRBV10-3; D gene: TRBD2; J gene: TRBJ2-3; CDR3 protein: CAISDPFSGGASDTQYF; CDR3 DNA: TGTGCCATCAGTGACCCGTTCTCGGGGGGGGCGTCAGATACGCAGTATTTT
clone size: few; V gene: TRBV7-6; D gene: NA; J gene: TRBJ1-1; CDR3 protein: CASSLRVGLENTEAFF; CDR3 DNA: TGTGCCAGCAGCTTAAGGGTGGGCCTTGAGAACACTGAAGCTTTCTTT
clone size: NA; V gene: TRBV4-3; D gene: TRBD1; J gene: TRBJ1-1; CDR3 protein: CASSQDRQGRYEAFF; CDR3 DNA: TGCGCCAGCAGCCAAGATCGACAGGGGAGATATGAAGCTTTCTTT
clone size: NA; V gene: TRBV28; D gene: NA; J gene: TRBJ1-2; CDR3 protein: CASTYGGAGYTF; CDR3 DNA: TGTGCCAGCACCTATGGGGGGGCAGGCTACACCTTC
clone size: many; V gene: TRBV5-1; D gene: NA; J gene: TRBJ1-1; CDR3 protein: CASSLTANTEAFF; CDR3 DNA: TGTGCCAGCAGCTTAACAGCCAACACTGAAGCTTTCTTT
clone size: NA; V gene: TRBV4-3; D gene: TRBD2; J gene: TRBJ2-7; CDR3 protein: CASSRRLAGAYEQYF; CDR3 DNA: TGCGCCAGCAGCCGACGACTAGCGGGTGCTTACGAGCAGTACTTC
clone size: many; V gene: TRBV6-1; D gene: TRBD2; J gene: TRBJ2-5; CDR3 protein: CASSANPTSGFQETQYF; CDR3 DNA: TGTGCCAGCAGTGCCAACCCGACTAGCGGTTTTCAAGAGACCCAGTACTTC